These 14 T cell receptor beta chains share one sample of origin, sequenced in a study of blood T cell repertoires in COVID-19. This table comes from immunoSEQ multiplex PCR, and its TCRdb copy is limited to in-frame clones, with some not included. The data contain around 200,000 clones, 75% to 90% of them singletons. The material sequenced was peripheral blood. These receptors were taken from a man aged 40-49 years with acute or convalescent COVID-19.

The chain couples TRBV28 to TRBJ1-3; 9 bases are a match to TRBD1. The CDR3 covers 14 residues. V lost 5 bases, J lost 2 bases, and 1 base stayed unmatched. The V gene's germline CDR1 is MDHEN and CDR2 SYDVKM. CDR3: CASSGQGTGNTIYF. Here the CDR3 DNA reads TGTGCCAGCAGTGGACAGGGGACTGGAAACACCATATATTTT.

The chain uses TRBV2 and TRBJ2-7; D is possibly TRBD1 (6 bases). V was cut by 5 bases and J by 4 bases, with 21 bases left in between. The CDR3 spans 16 residues. Germline CDR1 SNHLY, CDR2 FYNNEI. CDR3 sequence reads: CASSIRQVPEAYEQYF. CDR3 DNA sequence: TGTGCCAGCAGTATAAGACAGGTTCCAGAAGCGTACGAGCAGTACTTC.

This clone was picked up a small number of times. The chain couples TRBV30 to TRBJ1-1; D perhaps matches TRBD1 (5 bases). Germline V gene lookup returns CDR1 GTSNPN and CDR2 SVGIG (reference sequence). V dropped 6 bases and J dropped 0 bases, with 8 bases sitting between them. This CDR3 has 12 amino acids. The CDR3, as DNA: TGTGCCTGCAGCAGGGTGAACACTGAAGCTTTCTTT. This encodes CACSRVNTEAFF.

This clone appeared a single time. This rearrangement joins TRBV28 to TRBJ2-3, with no clear D. V shed 2 bases and J shed 3 bases, with 15 bases lying between them. The CDR3 is 16 residues long. The germline V gene has CDR1 MDHEN and CDR2 SYDVKM. CDR3 DNA sequence: TGTGCCAGCAGTTTAGCCCGACTTCTCCCGACAGATACGCAGTATTTT. The encoded protein is CASSLARLLPTDTQYF.

The V and J genes are TRBV2 and TRBJ2-1; the D gene is possibly TRBD2 (6 bases). Germline CDR1 reads SNHLY; CDR2 reads FYNNEI. CDR3 length: 15 residues. V gave up 4 bases and J gave up 8 bases, with 18 bases separating them. The CDR3 DNA reads as TGTGCCAGCAGTGCCATGACTAGTAATGTCGATGAGCAGTTCTTC. It yields the protein CASSAMTSNVDEQFF. Combining the CDR3 with reference TRBV2 and TRBJ2-1 gives the whole variable domain EPEVTQTPSHQVTQMGQEVILRCVPISNHLYFYWYRQILGQKVEFLVSFYNNEISEKSEIFDDQFSVERPDGSNFTLKIRSTKLEDSAMYFCASSAMTSNVDEQFFGPGTRLTVL.

The rearrangement uses TRBV28 and TRBJ2-5, with 7 bases aligning to TRBD1. In germline, CDR1 is MDHEN, CDR2 SYDVKM. J lost 4 bases, V lost 4 bases, and 15 bases had no gene match. The CDR3 totals 17 residues. In nucleotides, the CDR3 is TGTGCCAGCAGTTCTTTCGGGACAGAAGCGCGCCGAGAGACCCAGTACTTC. Translated: CASSSFGTEARRETQYF.

CDR3: CATSEGQGKGYTF. CDR3 coding DNA: TGTGCCACCAGTGAAGGACAGGGAAAAGGCTACACCTTC. The chain employs TRBV24-1 and TRBJ1-2; 8 nucleotides align to TRBD1. CDR3 length: 13 amino acids. The junction had 5 bases not matched to a gene; V was cut back by 4 bases and J by 8 bases. Looked up from germline, CDR1 is KGHDR and CDR2 is SFDVKD.

The chain has TRBV11-2 and TRBJ2-5; 14 bases are a match to TRBD2. Germline lookup yields CDR1 SGHAT and CDR2 FQNNGV. Germline trimming cut 0 bases from V and 5 bases from J; bases unmatched to any gene: 5. This CDR3 is built from 17 residues. The CDR3 here is CASSLDGLAGGWETQYF. Written as DNA, the CDR3 is TGTGCCAGCAGCTTAGACGGACTAGCGGGGGGATGGGAGACCCAGTACTTC. The complete variable domain, with remaining parts taken from reference TRBV11-2 and TRBJ2-5, reads EAGVAQSPRYKIIEKRQSVAFWCNPISGHATLYWYQQILGQGPKLLIQFQNNGVVDDSQLPKDRFSAERLKGVDSTLKIQPAKLEDSAVYLCASSLDGLAGGWETQYFGPGTRLLVL.

The V gene is TRBV4-3, the J gene TRBJ2-6; TRBD2 is a possible D gene (6 bases). Germline CDR1 and CDR2: LGHNA and YSLEER. Deletions cut 0 bases from V and 3 bases from J, with 12 bases between. The CDR3 is 17 residues long. This CDR3 is CASSQDRAGSGANVLTF. CDR3 nucleotides: TGCGCCAGCAGCCAAGATCGGGCGGGGAGTGGGGCCAACGTCCTGACTTTC.

The chain employs TRBV19 and TRBJ1-1; maybe TRBD1 (5 bases). Germline CDR1 is LNHDA and CDR2 is SQIVND (reference sequence). Trimming stripped 5 bases from V and 0 bases from J, with 10 bases between. The CDR3 has 14 amino acids. The chain's CDR3 is CASSYQGVNTEAFF. In nucleotides, the CDR3 is TGTGCCAGTAGTTACCAAGGGGTGAACACTGAAGCTTTCTTT. The whole variable domain, filled in from reference TRBV19 and TRBJ1-1, reads DGGITQSPKYLFRKEGQNVTLSCEQNLNHDAMYWYRQDPGQGLRLIYYSQIVNDFQKGDIAEGYSVSREKKESFPLTVTSAQKNPTAFYLCASSYQGVNTEAFFGQGTRLTVV.

This chain connects TRBV7-6 to TRBJ2-2; 7 bases map to TRBD1. Germline V gene lookup returns CDR1 SGHVS and CDR2 FNYEAQ. V lost 2 bases to trimming and J lost 8 bases; unmatched junction nucleotides: 11. This CDR3 has 16 amino acids. For the CDR3, the DNA is TGTGCCAGCAGCTTAATCCTGACAGGGTCTACAGGGGAGCTGTTTTTT. This codes for CASSLILTGSTGELFF.

The chain couples TRBV7-2 to TRBJ2-3; 14 bases line up with TRBD2. From germline, CDR1 is SGHTA and CDR2 FQGNSA. The CDR3 is 15 amino acids. Trimming took 0 bases from V and 13 from J; bases not matched to a gene: 6. CDR3 sequence (DNA): TGTGCCAGCAGCTTAGCAGGGACTAGCGGGAGAAAGAAGTATTTT. Translating it yields CASSLAGTSGRKKYF.

The chain recombines TRBV5-1 with TRBJ2-2, with D unclear. The CDR3 length is 14 residues. Germline assignment: CDR1 SGHRS and CDR2 YFSETQ. V shed 0 bases and J shed 8 bases, with 11 bases lying between them. CDR3 protein: CASSLDVRAGELFF. The CDR3 DNA reads TGCGCCAGCAGCTTGGATGTGCGCGCGGGGGAGCTGTTTTTT.

V gene TRBV11-2 combines with J gene TRBJ2-1; no definite D call. Germline CDR1 and CDR2: SGHAT and FQNNGV. V dropped 5 bases and J dropped 0 bases, with 14 bases sitting between them. This CDR3 is 16 amino acids long. CDR3 amino acids: CASSLSRLSSYNEQFF. As DNA, the CDR3 is TGTGCCAGCAGCCTATCCCGACTGAGCTCCTACAATGAGCAGTTCTTC.